The text below deals with one T cell receptor beta chain. The source of the sample is a study of T cell responses to AZD1222 COVID-19 vaccine. Sequencing was performed with immunoSEQ multiplex PCR; in TCRdb, only in-frame clones are kept and a portion is missing. The sample includes around 150,000 clones, 70% to 90% of them seen just once. The specimen comprised peripheral blood, sampled on day 0 of AZD1222 vaccination. The sequence came from an adult in good health.

The CDR3, as DNA: TGTGCCAGCAGTGTCTTGGGGCTGAGCGCCTCCTACAATGAGCAGTTCTTC. Its protein product is CASSVLGLSASYNEQFF. V and J are TRBV6-4 and TRBJ2-1, with D perhaps matching TRBD1 (5 bases). The CDR3 has 17 amino acids. The germline V gene encodes CDR1 MRHNA and CDR2 SNTAGT. V lost 4 bases and J lost 0, with 16 bases in between.